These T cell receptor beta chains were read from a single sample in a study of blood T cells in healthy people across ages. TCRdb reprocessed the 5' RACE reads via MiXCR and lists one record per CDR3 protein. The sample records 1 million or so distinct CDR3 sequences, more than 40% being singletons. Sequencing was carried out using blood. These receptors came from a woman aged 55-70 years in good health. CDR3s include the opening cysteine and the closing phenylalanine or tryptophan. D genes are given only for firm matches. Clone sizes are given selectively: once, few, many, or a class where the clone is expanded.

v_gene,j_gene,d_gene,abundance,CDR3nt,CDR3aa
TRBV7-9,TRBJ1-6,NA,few,TGTGCCAGCAGCTTAGAAGGCACAATTTCACCCCTCCACTTT,CASSLEGTISPLHF
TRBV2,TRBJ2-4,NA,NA,TGTGCCAGCATCCAGGAAAAAACCCTAGCCAAAAACATTCAGTACTTC,CASIQEKTLAKNIQYF
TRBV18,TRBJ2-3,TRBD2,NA,TGTGCCAGCTCATCGACTAGCGGGAGTGATTCAGATACGCGGTATTTT,CASSSTSGSDSDTRYF
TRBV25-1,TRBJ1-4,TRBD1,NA,TGTGCCAGCAGTGAAAAAAACAGGGGGTTTGAGGAAAAACTGTTTTTT,CASSEKNRGFEEKLFF
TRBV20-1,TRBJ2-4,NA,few,TGCAGTGCTAGACCGGACCCAGCCAAAAACATTCAGTACTTC,CSARPDPAKNIQYF
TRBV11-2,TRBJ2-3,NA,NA,TGTGCCAGCAGCTTAGGGAACAGGGCCACAGATACGCAGTATTTT,CASSLGNRATDTQYF
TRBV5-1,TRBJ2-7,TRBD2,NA,TGCGCCAGCAGCTTGAGCGGGAGTTGGGAAGAGCAGTACTTC,CASSLSGSWEEQYF
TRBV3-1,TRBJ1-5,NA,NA,TGTGCCAGCAGCCAAGAAGGGGGAGTCAATCAGCCCCAGCATTTT,CASSQEGGVNQPQHF
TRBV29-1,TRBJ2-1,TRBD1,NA,TGCAGCGTTCCCGAGTTCGGGTGGACAGGGGCCCTCTCCTACAATGAGCAGTTCTTC,CSVPEFGWTGALSYNEQFF
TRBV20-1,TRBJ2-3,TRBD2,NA,TGCAGTGCTAGCTCGGCACTAGCGGGTAGCACAGATACGCAGTATTTT,CSASSALAGSTDTQYF
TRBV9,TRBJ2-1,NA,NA,TGTACCAGCAGCGGCCTATGGGGCGGGGCCGGCTCCTACAATGAGCAGTTCTTC,CTSSGLWGGAGSYNEQFF
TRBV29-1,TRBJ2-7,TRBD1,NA,TGCAGCGTTTACACCGGGACAGGCCCCTACGAGCAGTACTTC,CSVYTGTGPYEQYF
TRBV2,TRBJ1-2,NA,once,TGTGCCAGCAGTGAGCCCCCCTCGGGCCTCAACTATGGCTACACCTTC,CASSEPPSGLNYGYTF
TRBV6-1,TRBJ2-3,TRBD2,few,TGTGCCAGCAGCTCTAGCGGGAGGAATCCGAAAGACACAGATACGCAGTATTTT,CASSSSGRNPKDTDTQYF
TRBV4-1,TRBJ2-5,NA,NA,TGCGCCAGCAGCCAAGAGGGGAGGCCAGGGTTTCCGAGACAAGAGACCCAGTACTTC,CASSQEGRPGFPRQETQYF
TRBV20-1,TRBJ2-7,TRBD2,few,TGCAGTGCGACTAGCGGGAGTGGTAACGAGCAGTACTTC,CSATSGSGNEQYF
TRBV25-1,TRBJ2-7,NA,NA,TGTGCCAGCAGTATACAGGGAACCTACGAGCAGTACTTC,CASSIQGTYEQYF
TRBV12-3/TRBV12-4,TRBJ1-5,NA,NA,TGTGCCAGCAGCCCGGACATACATCAGCCCCAGCATTTT,CASSPDIHQPQHF
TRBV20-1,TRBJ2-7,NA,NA,TGCAGTGCTCCCTCCCCAAGGGACGGGGGAACGTCGAGCGAGCAGTACTTC,CSAPSPRDGGTSSEQYF
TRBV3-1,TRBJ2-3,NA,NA,TGTGCCAGCAGCCAAGGGAGTTTTGCAGCGGTCACAGATACGCAGTATTTT,CASSQGSFAAVTDTQYF
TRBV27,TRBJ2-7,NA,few,TGTGCCAGCAAAGCCCGGGGCTATGGATACGAGCAGTACTTC,CASKARGYGYEQYF
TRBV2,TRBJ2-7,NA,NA,TGTGCCAGCAGGTGGACGGCGGCGTCCTACGAGCAGTACTTC,CASRWTAASYEQYF
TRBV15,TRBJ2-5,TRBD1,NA,TGTGCCACCAGCGGGGGACAGACAAAAGAGACCCAGTACTTC,CATSGGQTKETQYF
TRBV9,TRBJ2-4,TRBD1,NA,TGTGCCAGCAGCGTGGGACAGGAGTTAGCCAAAAACATTCAGTACTTC,CASSVGQELAKNIQYF
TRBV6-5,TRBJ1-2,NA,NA,TGTGCCAGCAGTACAGGGTTCCCTAACTATGGCTACACCTTC,CASSTGFPNYGYTF
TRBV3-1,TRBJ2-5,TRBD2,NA,TGTGCCAGCAGCCAACAGACTAGCAGCAATGAGCAGTACTTC,CASSQQTSSNEQYF
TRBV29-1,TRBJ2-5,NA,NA,TGCAGCGTTGGTTTGGGTCACCAAGAGACCCAGTACTTC,CSVGLGHQETQYF
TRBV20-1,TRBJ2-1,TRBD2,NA,TGCAGTGCTCCAATAGCGGGAGATGCCTACAATGAGCAGTTCTTC,CSAPIAGDAYNEQFF
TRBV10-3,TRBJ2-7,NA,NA,TGTGCCATCAGTGATTCCCCGACATCCTACAATGAGCAGTACTTC,CAISDSPTSYNEQYF
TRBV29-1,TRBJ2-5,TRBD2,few,TGCAGCGTTGAAGGGACTAGCGGGAGTTGGGAGACCCAGTACTTC,CSVEGTSGSWETQYF
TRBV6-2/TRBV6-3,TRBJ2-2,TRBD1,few,TGTGCCAGCCGAGGGGGCATTAACACCGGGGAGCTGTTTTTT,CASRGGINTGELFF
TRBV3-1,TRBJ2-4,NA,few,TGTGCCAGCAGCCCAACTCGGGACTCCATTCAGTACTTC,CASSPTRDSIQYF
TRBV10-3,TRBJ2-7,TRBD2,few,TGTGCCATCAGAGATAGCGGGAGGGCCGAGGACGAGCAGTACTTC,CAIRDSGRAEDEQYF
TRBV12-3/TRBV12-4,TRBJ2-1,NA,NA,TGTGCCAGCAGTTTAGCTACCTCCGGCTTGTTCGATGAGCAGTTCTTC,CASSLATSGLFDEQFF
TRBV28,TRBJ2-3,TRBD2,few,TGTGCCAGCAGTTTGGTGGGAGGGACCACAGATACGCAGTATTTT,CASSLVGGTTDTQYF
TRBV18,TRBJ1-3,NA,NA,TGTGCCAGCTCACCAGTCGGACCCGCGAGCTCTGGAAACACCATATATTTT,CASSPVGPASSGNTIYF
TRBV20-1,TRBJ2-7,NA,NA,TGCAGTGCTAGCTCCCTAGAGAACCCCAGGGACCTCTACGAGCAGTACTTC,CSASSLENPRDLYEQYF
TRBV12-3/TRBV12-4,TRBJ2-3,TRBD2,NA,TGTGCCAGCAGCTACGCAAAAATAGCGGGAGGACGCACAGATACGCAGTATTTT,CASSYAKIAGGRTDTQYF
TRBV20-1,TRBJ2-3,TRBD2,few,TGCAGTGCTAGTCAAGCGGGAGCCACAGATACGCAGTATTTT,CSASQAGATDTQYF
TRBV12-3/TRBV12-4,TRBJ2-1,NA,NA,TGTGCCAGCAGCACCTACAGGGTTGAGCAGTTCTTC,CASSTYRVEQFF
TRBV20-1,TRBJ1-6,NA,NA,TGCAGTGCTACCCCTATCCCGGGGACAAGGGGAAATTCTTCACCCCTCCACTTT,CSATPIPGTRGNSSPLHF
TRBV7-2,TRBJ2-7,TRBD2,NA,TGTGCCAGCAGCTCGGCGGGGGGGACTTCGCTCCGGTCGGTACTATACGAGCAGTACTTC,CASSSAGGTSLRSVLYEQYF
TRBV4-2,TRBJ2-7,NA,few,TGTGCCAGCAGCCAAGGGACAGACACCTACGAGCAGTACTTC,CASSQGTDTYEQYF
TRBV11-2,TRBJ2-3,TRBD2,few,TGTGCCAGCAGCTTAGATTTCAGGATGGGACTAGCGACAGATACGCAGTATTTT,CASSLDFRMGLATDTQYF
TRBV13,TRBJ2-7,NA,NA,TGTGCCAGCAGCTTAAGAAAGCGGAACTCCTACGAGCAGTACTTC,CASSLRKRNSYEQYF